The 2 T cell receptor beta chains below all came from one sample that was sequenced in a study of T cell responses to AZD1222 COVID-19 vaccine. Sequencing was performed with immunoSEQ multiplex PCR; in TCRdb, only in-frame clones are kept and a portion is missing. The sample gives roughly 120,000 clones, 87% of which show up once; roughly a tenth is in the top ten. This material consisted of peripheral blood, taken on day 0 of AZD1222 vaccination. The receptors stem from an adult in good health.

The V call is TRBV3-1 (or the pseudogene TRBV3-2), the J call TRBJ2-1; no firm D call. Germline CDR1 and CDR2: LGHDT and YNNKEL (reference sequence). Between the trimmed V and J ends, which lost 1 base and 10 bases, there was a span of 11 bases. CDR3 length: 13 residues. In nucleotides, the CDR3 is TGTGCCAGCAGCCAAGGACTCCACGCGGAGCAGTTCTTC. Amino acid sequence: CASSQGLHAEQFF.

The V gene is TRBV9, the J gene TRBJ2-3; TRBD1 agrees at 11 bases. The trim removed 4 bases at V and 0 bases at J, leaving 13 bases unmatched. The length of the CDR3 is 19 residues. Germline lookup yields CDR1 SGDLS and CDR2 YYNGEE. CDR3 amino acids: CASSPRADRGLTSTDTQYF. CDR3 in DNA: TGTGCCAGCAGCCCACGGGCGGACAGGGGGCTTACTAGCACAGATACGCAGTATTTT.